Following are 14 T cell receptor beta chains from one sample sequenced in a study of shared clonotypes between healthy human individuals. Clones were sequenced by immunoSEQ multiplex PCR, and TCRdb holds only the in-frame ones, with some missing. Altogether 2 million to 2.5 million clones are present, more than 80% being singletons, with the ten largest covering 0.3% to 0.4%. The sample comprised naive CD4+ T cells from PBMCs. The subset: CD45RA+ positively selected. These receptors originate from a man younger than 30 in good health. Some clones in this sample may be carry-over from other donors' samples.

The chain joins TRBV27 to TRBJ2-5, with D perhaps matching TRBD2 (6 bases). Germline CDR1 is MNHEY and CDR2 is SMNVEV (reference sequence). Trimming cost V 6 bases and J 4 bases, with 18 bases left between them. This CDR3 is 15 amino acids long. The CDR3 here is CASRAGEARGETQYF. The DNA of the CDR3 is TGTGCCAGCAGGGCCGGGGAGGCGAGGGGAGAGACCCAGTACTTC.

This clone appeared a single time. This chain uses TRBV29-1 with TRBJ2-3, with 10 positions matching TRBD2. The CDR3 covers 15 residues. Trimming cost V 7 bases and J 4 bases; bases outside gene matches: 11. Looked up from germline, CDR1 is SQVTM and CDR2 is ANQGSEA. The CDR3 here is CSAPRLAGVPDTQYF. The DNA for the CDR3 is TGCAGCGCTCCCCGCCTAGCGGGAGTGCCAGATACGCAGTATTTT.

The V gene is TRBV2, the J gene TRBJ2-2; D possibly matches TRBD1 or TRBD2 (6 bases each). V shed 2 bases and J shed 4 bases, with 17 bases lying between them. This CDR3 is built from 17 residues. Germline V gene lookup returns CDR1 SNHLY and CDR2 FYNNEI. The CDR3 sequence: CASSERGVRPATGELFF. The CDR3 nucleotides are TGTGCCAGCAGTGAAAGGGGGGTTCGCCCCGCCACCGGGGAGCTGTTTTTT.

The V call is TRBV4-2, the J call TRBJ2-3, with TRBD2 identical over 9 bases. Germline V gives CDR1 LGHNA, CDR2 YNFKEQ. The CDR3 runs to 18 residues. Trimming cost V 3 bases and J 4 bases; bases outside gene matches: 14. The CDR3 is CASSQWDGAGGFADTQYF. The CDR3 coding sequence is TGTGCCAGCAGCCAGTGGGACGGGGCGGGAGGGTTTGCAGATACGCAGTATTTT.

The chain has TRBV7-8 and TRBJ2-2; 9 nucleotides agree with TRBD2. CDR1 SGHVS and CDR2 FQNEAQ come from the germline V gene. CDR3 length: 15 residues. J lost 8 bases, V lost 3 bases, and 7 bases had no gene match. This CDR3 reads CASSFQREVQGELFF. The CDR3 nucleotides are TGTGCCAGCAGCTTCCAGCGGGAGGTACAAGGGGAGCTGTTTTTT. Together with reference TRBV7-8 and TRBJ2-2, the CDR3 gives the full variable domain: GAGVSQSPRYKVAKRGQDVALRCDPISGHVSLFWYQQALGQGPEFLTYFQNEAQLDKSGLPSDRFFAERPEGSVSTLKIQRTQQEDSAVYLCASSFQREVQGELFFGEGSRLTVL.

This rearrangement joins TRBV28 to TRBJ2-7, with D perhaps matching TRBD1 (6 bases). Germline CDR1 MDHEN, CDR2 SYDVKM. V gave up 5 bases and J gave up 1 base, with 12 bases separating them. This CDR3 spans 14 amino acids. CDR3 protein: CASSTGPYSYEQYF. The CDR3 region has the DNA TGTGCCAGCAGTACAGGGCCTTATTCCTACGAGCAGTACTTC.

V usage is TRBV13 and J usage is TRBJ2-2; no reliable D call. The CDR3 has 16 amino acids. Germline-derived CDR1 and CDR2 are PRHDT and FYEKMQ (reference sequence). With 5 bases removed from V and 4 bases from J, the gap between germline ends came to 17 bases. The CDR3 DNA is TGTGCCAGCAGCCTTAGACGGTTAGTCCGCACCGGGGAGCTGTTTTTT. Translated, it gives CASSLRRLVRTGELFF.

The rearrangement joins TRBV5-4 to TRBJ2-1; 11 nucleotides line up with TRBD2. Trimming at V came to 1 base and at J to 6 bases, leaving 3 bases not matched to a gene. CDR1 and CDR2 from the germline V gene are SGHNT and YYREEE (reference sequence). This CDR3 is built from 15 residues. The CDR3 protein is CASSLKLAGGNEQFF. Written as DNA, the CDR3 is TGTGCCAGCAGCTTGAAGCTAGCGGGGGGCAATGAGCAGTTCTTC.

The J gene is TRBJ1-1, the V gene TRBV6-5; D unresolved. V was pared by 7 bases and J by 1 base, with 13 bases between. This CDR3 comprises 14 residues. CDR1 and CDR2 from the germline V gene are MNHEY and SVGAGI. CDR3 DNA sequence: TGTGCCAGCACCTCCCTTGGGGAGAACACTGAAGCTTTCTTT. Encoded protein: CASTSLGENTEAFF.

The chain uses TRBV6-1 and TRBJ2-7; no clear D gene. Germline V gene sequence: CDR1 MNHNS, CDR2 SASEGT. The CDR3 has 15 amino acids. The V end lost 2 bases, the J end lost 1 base, and 12 bases lay between the germline ends. The CDR3 coding sequence is TGTGCCAGCAGTGAATATGGGATTTTGTCCTACGAGCAGTACTTC. The encoded protein is CASSEYGILSYEQYF.

The chain recombines TRBV28 with TRBJ1-1, with no clear D. The length of the CDR3 is 13 residues. Germline V gene data show CDR1 as MDHEN and CDR2 as SYDVKM. Trimming took 2 bases from V and 1 from J, leaving 5 bases between them. CDR3 amino acids: CASSLRKNTEAFF. The CDR3 DNA is TGTGCCAGCAGTTTAAGGAAGAACACTGAAGCTTTCTTT.

As to this clone: The sample contains more than one DNA sequence encoding this CDR3. The chain has TRBV28 and TRBJ2-5; no reliable D call. Trimming pared 6 bases from V and 5 bases from J, leaving 4 bases between. The length of the CDR3 is 10 residues. The germline gives CDR1 MDHEN, CDR2 SYDVKM. The CDR3 DNA reads as TGTGCCAGCAGACGGGAGACCCAGTACTTC. As protein: CASRRETQYF. Together with reference TRBV28 and TRBJ2-5, the CDR3 gives the full variable domain: DVKVTQSSRYLVKRTGEKVFLECVQDMDHENMFWYRQDPGLGLRLIYFSYDVKMKEKGDIPEGYSVSREKKERFSLILESASTNQTSMYLCASRRETQYFGPGTRLLVL.

This clone has a single count. V usage is TRBV5-1 and J usage is TRBJ2-2; TRBD2 matches at 16 bases. V trimming: 0 bases; J trimming: 6 bases; junction bases outside the gene matches: 8. CDR3 size: 19 residues. Germline CDR1 is SGHRS and CDR2 is YFSETQ. Here the CDR3 reads CASSLGPTGTSGRAGELFF. DNA for the CDR3: TGCGCCAGCAGCTTGGGGCCGACCGGGACTAGCGGGAGGGCCGGGGAGCTGTTTTTT.

This sequence joins TRBV18 and TRBJ1-1; tentatively, D is TRBD1 (6 bases). CDR3 length equals 14 residues. Germline V CDR1 and CDR2: KGHSH, LQKENI. Trimming removed 4 bases from V and 1 base from J, with 10 bases in between. The CDR3: CASSLGQWNTEAFF. For the CDR3, the DNA is TGTGCCAGCTCACTAGGACAGTGGAACACTGAAGCTTTCTTT.